A selection of T cell receptor beta chains follows, all from one sample in a study of identical twins. TCRdb re-called the 5' RACE reads with MiXCR, one entry per CDR3 protein. The sample shows a few hundred thousand distinct CDR3 sequences, about 24% of them seen only once. The sample also formed part of further work on T cells expressing NK-cell markers.

Material: CD4+ T cells sorted from blood. The receptors were gathered from a young woman in good health. The CDR3 runs from the conserved cysteine through the conserved F or W. Each record gives: clone size, V gene, D gene, J gene, CDR3 protein, CDR3 DNA. The D gene is left open where the match is weak. The size of a clone is reported for some rows only, either as once, few or many, or as a class for expanded clones.

clone_size: NA
v_call: TRBV25-1
d_call: NA
j_call: TRBJ2-7
cdr3_aa: CASMRGHFKTYEQYF
cdr3_nt: TGTGCCAGCATGCGTGGACATTTCAAGACCTACGAGCAGTACTTC

clone_size: few
v_call: TRBV11-2
d_call: NA
j_call: TRBJ1-4
cdr3_aa: CASSLTTPGFGLFF
cdr3_nt: TGTGCCAGCAGCCTAACAACCCCAGGTTTCGGACTGTTTTTT

clone_size: few
v_call: TRBV12-3/TRBV12-4
d_call: NA
j_call: TRBJ2-7
cdr3_aa: CASSSTSIHEQYF
cdr3_nt: TGTGCCAGCAGTTCAACTAGCATCCACGAGCAGTACTTC

clone_size: once
v_call: TRBV29-1
d_call: NA
j_call: TRBJ2-4
cdr3_aa: CSVTGTAKNIQYF
cdr3_nt: TGCAGCGTGACCGGGACAGCCAAAAACATTCAGTACTTC

clone_size: once
v_call: TRBV2
d_call: TRBD1
j_call: TRBJ2-1
cdr3_aa: CASSGQGANEQFF
cdr3_nt: TGTGCCAGCAGCGGACAGGGGGCCAATGAGCAGTTCTTC

clone_size: NA
v_call: TRBV9
d_call: NA
j_call: TRBJ2-2
cdr3_aa: CASTKSVEAGELFF
cdr3_nt: TGTGCCAGCACCAAGTCAGTCGAGGCCGGGGAGCTGTTTTTT

clone_size: NA
v_call: TRBV29-1
d_call: TRBD1
j_call: TRBJ2-3
cdr3_aa: CSVATGSDTQYF
cdr3_nt: TGCAGCGTCGCGACAGGGTCAGATACGCAGTATTTT

clone_size: few
v_call: TRBV9
d_call: TRBD2
j_call: TRBJ2-7
cdr3_aa: CASSPSSGRSYEQYF
cdr3_nt: TGTGCCAGCAGCCCTTCTAGCGGGAGGTCCTACGAGCAGTACTTC

clone_size: few
v_call: TRBV5-1
d_call: NA
j_call: TRBJ2-3
cdr3_aa: CASSLEPTTQYF
cdr3_nt: TGCGCCAGCAGCTTGGAACCGACAACACAGTATTTT

clone_size: few
v_call: TRBV12-3/TRBV12-4
d_call: NA
j_call: TRBJ1-3
cdr3_aa: CASRTAGGNTIYF
cdr3_nt: TGTGCCAGCAGGACGGCTGGAGGAAACACCATATATTTT

clone_size: few
v_call: TRBV20-1
d_call: TRBD1
j_call: TRBJ2-1
cdr3_aa: CSAPRIEGGREQFF
cdr3_nt: TGCAGTGCCCCAAGGATAGAAGGGGGCAGGGAGCAGTTCTTC

clone_size: few
v_call: TRBV9
d_call: TRBD1
j_call: TRBJ2-7
cdr3_aa: CASSAGTGVYEQYF
cdr3_nt: TGTGCCAGCAGCGCCGGGACAGGAGTTTACGAGCAGTACTTC

clone_size: few
v_call: TRBV4-3
d_call: NA
j_call: TRBJ2-1
cdr3_aa: CASSQDPRNEQFF
cdr3_nt: TGCGCCAGCAGCCAAGATCCCAGAAATGAGCAGTTCTTC

clone_size: many
v_call: TRBV12-3/TRBV12-4
d_call: TRBD2
j_call: TRBJ2-7
cdr3_aa: CASSLRGGYEQYF
cdr3_nt: TGTGCCAGCAGTTTACGGGGGGGGTACGAGCAGTACTTC

clone_size: NA
v_call: TRBV6-1
d_call: NA
j_call: TRBJ2-7
cdr3_aa: CASLPYREAGEQYF
cdr3_nt: TGTGCCAGCCTACCCTACAGGGAAGCGGGCGAGCAGTACTTC

clone_size: few
v_call: TRBV5-1
d_call: TRBD1
j_call: TRBJ2-5
cdr3_aa: CASSSMTGSETQYF
cdr3_nt: TGCGCCAGCAGCTCAATGACAGGGTCAGAGACCCAGTACTTC

clone_size: NA
v_call: TRBV3-1
d_call: TRBD2
j_call: TRBJ2-1
cdr3_aa: CASSRGLAGNEQFF
cdr3_nt: TGTGCCAGCAGCCGCGGACTAGCGGGGAATGAGCAGTTCTTC

clone_size: few
v_call: TRBV5-1
d_call: NA
j_call: TRBJ1-2
cdr3_aa: CASSLAGINNYGYTF
cdr3_nt: TGCGCCAGCAGCTTGGCCGGGATAAACAACTATGGCTACACCTTC

clone_size: once
v_call: TRBV5-1
d_call: NA
j_call: TRBJ2-3
cdr3_aa: CASSAGVFRTDTQYF
cdr3_nt: TGCGCCAGCAGCGCAGGGGTATTTCGTACAGATACGCAGTATTTT

clone_size: few
v_call: TRBV2
d_call: TRBD2
j_call: TRBJ2-7
cdr3_aa: CASRRLAGNYEQYF
cdr3_nt: TGTGCCAGCAGACGACTAGCGGGAAACTACGAGCAGTACTTC

clone_size: NA
v_call: TRBV5-1
d_call: NA
j_call: TRBJ1-2
cdr3_aa: CASSLGDVTNYGYTF
cdr3_nt: TGCGCCAGCAGCTTGGGGGACGTAACTAACTATGGCTACACCTTC

clone_size: few
v_call: TRBV12-3/TRBV12-4
d_call: NA
j_call: TRBJ2-4
cdr3_aa: CASSLIAKNIQYF
cdr3_nt: TGTGCCAGCAGTTTGATAGCCAAAAACATTCAGTACTTC

clone_size: NA
v_call: TRBV7-9
d_call: NA
j_call: TRBJ1-5
cdr3_aa: CASIRGQPQHF
cdr3_nt: TGTGCCAGCATTAGGGGCCAGCCCCAGCATTTT

clone_size: NA
v_call: TRBV5-1
d_call: NA
j_call: TRBJ2-2
cdr3_aa: CASSLKGGPWELFF
cdr3_nt: TGCGCCAGCAGCTTGAAGGGGGGTCCCTGGGAGCTGTTTTTT

clone_size: many
v_call: TRBV5-1
d_call: TRBD1
j_call: TRBJ1-2
cdr3_aa: CASSLGGGTGYGYTF
cdr3_nt: TGCGCCAGCAGCTTAGGAGGGGGCACCGGGTATGGCTACACCTTC

clone_size: few
v_call: TRBV7-2
d_call: NA
j_call: TRBJ2-3
cdr3_aa: CASSLLAPTDTQYF
cdr3_nt: TGTGCCAGCAGCTTACTAGCCCCGACAGATACGCAGTATTTT

clone_size: NA
v_call: TRBV12-3/TRBV12-4
d_call: TRBD2
j_call: TRBJ2-3
cdr3_aa: CASSRRTSGGAWTDTQYF
cdr3_nt: TGTGCCAGCAGTCGGAGGACTAGCGGGGGGGCGTGGACAGATACGCAGTATTTT

clone_size: few
v_call: TRBV20-1
d_call: TRBD2
j_call: TRBJ2-7
cdr3_aa: CSARLGLAGAEQYF
cdr3_nt: TGCAGTGCTAGGTTAGGGCTAGCGGGAGCCGAGCAGTACTTC

clone_size: NA
v_call: TRBV3-1
d_call: NA
j_call: TRBJ1-2
cdr3_aa: CASSPTNYGYTF
cdr3_nt: TGTGCCAGCAGCCCAACTAACTATGGCTACACCTTC

clone_size: NA
v_call: TRBV7-2
d_call: NA
j_call: TRBJ2-7
cdr3_aa: CDGRKGEQYF
cdr3_nt: TGTGATGGGAGGAAAGGAGAGCAGTACTTC

clone_size: NA
v_call: TRBV5-5
d_call: NA
j_call: TRBJ2-4
cdr3_aa: CASSPGSAKNIQYF
cdr3_nt: TGTGCCAGCAGCCCTGGATCTGCCAAAAACATTCAGTACTTC

clone_size: NA
v_call: TRBV5-5
d_call: NA
j_call: TRBJ2-7
cdr3_aa: CASSPRAAGLSSYEQYF
cdr3_nt: TGTGCCAGCAGCCCCCGTGCGGCCGGGCTTAGCTCCTACGAGCAGTACTTC

clone_size: few
v_call: TRBV10-3
d_call: TRBD1
j_call: TRBJ1-3
cdr3_aa: CATNNRTGAGNTIYF
cdr3_nt: TGTGCCACCAATAACCGGACAGGGGCCGGAAACACCATATATTTT

clone_size: NA
v_call: TRBV3-1
d_call: TRBD2
j_call: TRBJ2-1
cdr3_aa: CASSSFRSGGHNEQFF
cdr3_nt: TGTGCCAGCAGCTCCTTCCGGTCGGGGGGGCACAATGAGCAGTTCTTC

clone_size: NA
v_call: TRBV5-5
d_call: TRBD1
j_call: TRBJ1-2
cdr3_aa: CASSLERQGIGAYGYTF
cdr3_nt: TGTGCCAGCAGCTTGGAAAGACAGGGGATCGGGGCCTATGGCTACACCTTC

clone_size: NA
v_call: TRBV7-2
d_call: NA
j_call: TRBJ2-7
cdr3_aa: CASTLLGEQYF
cdr3_nt: TGTGCCAGCACACTCCTAGGCGAGCAGTACTTC

clone_size: NA
v_call: TRBV6-5
d_call: NA
j_call: TRBJ1-5
cdr3_aa: CASSYSGPSQPQHF
cdr3_nt: TGTGCCAGCAGTTACAGTGGGCCGTCGCAGCCCCAGCATTTT

clone_size: NA
v_call: TRBV15
d_call: NA
j_call: TRBJ1-2
cdr3_aa: CATSRAGYGYTF
cdr3_nt: TGTGCCACCAGCAGAGCAGGATATGGCTACACCTTC

clone_size: once
v_call: TRBV7-9
d_call: NA
j_call: TRBJ2-2
cdr3_aa: CASSNDDKPGELFF
cdr3_nt: TGTGCCAGCAGCAATGACGACAAGCCCGGGGAGCTGTTTTTT

clone_size: NA
v_call: TRBV4-3
d_call: NA
j_call: TRBJ1-1
cdr3_aa: CASSQDLPGESTEAFF
cdr3_nt: TGCGCCAGCAGCCAAGATTTACCGGGGGAGAGCACTGAAGCTTTCTTT

clone_size: few
v_call: TRBV10-3
d_call: TRBD1
j_call: TRBJ2-1
cdr3_aa: CAIRKGQGANEQFF
cdr3_nt: TGTGCCATCAGGAAGGGACAGGGAGCCAATGAGCAGTTCTTC

clone_size: few
v_call: TRBV20-1
d_call: TRBD2
j_call: TRBJ2-3
cdr3_aa: CSATGLAGGDTQYF
cdr3_nt: TGCAGTGCTACCGGACTAGCGGGAGGAGATACGCAGTATTTT

clone_size: NA
v_call: TRBV3-1
d_call: TRBD2
j_call: TRBJ2-3
cdr3_aa: CASSRRLAGGTDTQYF
cdr3_nt: TGTGCCAGCAGCCGAAGACTAGCGGGAGGGACAGATACGCAGTATTTT

clone_size: few
v_call: TRBV20-1
d_call: TRBD2
j_call: TRBJ2-3
cdr3_aa: CSAPRLAGSSRTDTQYF
cdr3_nt: TGCAGTGCGCCCCGACTAGCGGGTTCTTCTCGCACAGATACGCAGTATTTT